Described below is a single TCR beta chain sequence and its context. Germline CDR1 SGHNT, CDR2 YYREEE (reference sequence). The CDR3 is 16 amino acids. V shed 0 bases, J shed 1 base, and the junction held 4 bases outside the gene matches. These data are taken from a study of blood T cell repertoires in COVID-19. The protocol was immunoSEQ multiplex PCR, while the TCRdb copy is restricted to in-frame clones and leaves out a portion. The sample contains roughly 60,000 clones, about 76% of which appear only once. The J gene is TRBJ2-5, the V gene TRBV5-4; 9 bases are a match to TRBD2. The source material was peripheral blood. The receptor's source is a human donor in a cohort sampled during active COVID-19. This CDR3 is CASSLVVSGGQETQYF. DNA for the CDR3: TGTGCCAGCAGCTTGGTGGTTAGCGGGGGCCAAGAGACCCAGTACTTC.